These T cell receptor beta chains were read from a single sample in a study of T cells in Graves' hyperthyroidism and ophthalmopathy. TCRdb called the multiplex PCR reads again in MiXCR, with one record for every CDR3 protein. The sample contains a few hundred thousand distinct CDR3 sequences, roughly 14% of which appear only once. Sequences were obtained from blood. These receptors were obtained from a woman between 18 and 29 years old with Graves' hyperthyroidism. CDR3s include the opening cysteine and the closing phenylalanine or tryptophan. The order of the fields is V gene, J gene, clone size, CDR3 length, D gene, CDR3 protein, CDR3 DNA. A D gene is named only where the DNA matches it firmly. Rows may omit the clone size; those that give it use once, few, many or a size class.

v_gene: TRBV5-1; j_gene: TRBJ1-1; abundance: -; len: 14; d_gene: -; CDR3aa: CASSERDGRTEAFF; CDR3nt: TGCGCCAGCAGCGAACGGGACGGGAGAACTGAAGCTTTCTTT
v_gene: TRBV19; j_gene: TRBJ2-3; abundance: many; len: 13; d_gene: -; CDR3aa: CATTSGLSYTQYF; CDR3nt: TGTGCCACCACATCAGGTTTAAGTTATACGCAGTATTTT
v_gene: TRBV12-3/TRBV12-4; j_gene: TRBJ2-1; abundance: many; len: 14; d_gene: -; CDR3aa: CASSLVWAAGEQFF; CDR3nt: TGTGCCAGCAGTTTAGTATGGGCAGCTGGTGAGCAGTTCTTC
v_gene: TRBV4-1; j_gene: TRBJ2-3; abundance: -; len: 16; d_gene: -; CDR3aa: CASSRPTVGGPDTQYF; CDR3nt: TGCGCCAGCAGCCGGCCAACAGTGGGGGGACCAGATACGCAGTATTTT
v_gene: TRBV24-1; j_gene: TRBJ2-1; abundance: -; len: 17; d_gene: TRBD2; CDR3aa: CATSDSKPGLVINEQFF; CDR3nt: TGTGCCACCAGTGATTCGAAACCGGGACTAGTAATCAATGAGCAGTTCTTC
v_gene: TRBV5-1; j_gene: TRBJ2-1; abundance: many; len: 15; d_gene: -; CDR3aa: CASSLDRDLWNEQFF; CDR3nt: TGCGCCAGCAGCTTGGACAGGGACCTTTGGAATGAGCAGTTCTTC
v_gene: TRBV20-1; j_gene: TRBJ1-2; abundance: many; len: 16; d_gene: TRBD1; CDR3aa: CSARGTGAAQGYGYTF; CDR3nt: TGCAGTGCTAGAGGGACAGGGGCCGCCCAGGGGTATGGCTACACCTTC
v_gene: TRBV18; j_gene: TRBJ1-2; abundance: many; len: 12; d_gene: -; CDR3aa: CASSPPSRGYTF; CDR3nt: TGTGCCAGCTCACCACCCAGCAGAGGCTACACCTTC
v_gene: TRBV12-3/TRBV12-4; j_gene: TRBJ1-2; abundance: few; len: 15; d_gene: TRBD1; CDR3aa: CASSATGQGNYGYTF; CDR3nt: TGTGCCAGCAGTGCAACTGGACAGGGAAACTATGGCTACACCTTC
v_gene: TRBV20-1; j_gene: TRBJ2-5; abundance: few; len: 18; d_gene: TRBD1; CDR3aa: CSARLVGQGLILKETQYF; CDR3nt: TGCAGTGCTAGGCTTGTGGGACAGGGGCTAATTTTGAAAGAGACCCAGTACTTC
v_gene: TRBV6-2/TRBV6-3; j_gene: TRBJ2-5; abundance: -; len: 13; d_gene: -; CDR3aa: CASTSGSQETQYF; CDR3nt: TGTGCCAGCACTTCGGGGAGTCAAGAGACCCAGTACTTC
v_gene: TRBV3-1; j_gene: TRBJ2-1; abundance: many; len: 16; d_gene: -; CDR3aa: CASSQYRDSRGGEQFF; CDR3nt: TGTGCCAGCAGCCAGTATCGGGACTCCAGGGGGGGTGAGCAGTTCTTC
v_gene: TRBV28; j_gene: TRBJ2-1; abundance: few; len: 13; d_gene: -; CDR3aa: CASSLLARNEQFF; CDR3nt: TGTGCCAGCAGTTTGCTGGCGCGCAATGAGCAGTTCTTC
v_gene: TRBV19; j_gene: TRBJ2-2; abundance: many; len: 14; d_gene: -; CDR3aa: CASSETHNTGELFF; CDR3nt: TGTGCCAGTAGCGAGACACACAACACCGGGGAGCTGTTTTTT
v_gene: TRBV12-3/TRBV12-4; j_gene: TRBJ2-7; abundance: many; len: 14; d_gene: -; CDR3aa: CASSLTQRNYEQYF; CDR3nt: TGTGCCAGCAGTTTGACCCAGCGGAACTACGAGCAGTACTTC
v_gene: TRBV10-3; j_gene: TRBJ1-2; abundance: many; len: 13; d_gene: -; CDR3aa: CAINRPGIDGYTF; CDR3nt: TGTGCCATCAACCGCCCGGGGATCGATGGCTACACCTTC
v_gene: TRBV18; j_gene: TRBJ2-3; abundance: many; len: 15; d_gene: -; CDR3aa: CASSPPRTTTDTQYF; CDR3nt: TGTGCCAGCTCACCACCTCGGACTACCACAGATACGCAGTATTTT
v_gene: TRBV4-1; j_gene: TRBJ2-1; abundance: few; len: 18; d_gene: TRBD2; CDR3aa: CASSQEGLLAGAFDEQFF; CDR3nt: TGCGCCAGCAGCCAAGAGGGGTTACTAGCGGGAGCGTTTGATGAGCAGTTCTTC
v_gene: TRBV5-5; j_gene: TRBJ2-7; abundance: -; len: 15; d_gene: -; CDR3aa: CASSLPLTPNYEQYF; CDR3nt: TGTGCCAGCAGCTTGCCGCTGACACCAAACTACGAGCAGTACTTC
v_gene: TRBV30; j_gene: TRBJ1-1; abundance: -; len: 13; d_gene: -; CDR3aa: CAWNVNINTEAFF; CDR3nt: TGTGCCTGGAATGTAAACATAAACACTGAAGCTTTCTTT
v_gene: TRBV9; j_gene: TRBJ1-1; abundance: few; len: 14; d_gene: -; CDR3aa: CASSVTGSSTEAFF; CDR3nt: TGTGCCAGCAGCGTAACGGGAAGTAGTACTGAAGCTTTCTTT
v_gene: TRBV30; j_gene: TRBJ2-5; abundance: many; len: 13; d_gene: -; CDR3aa: CAWSLTHRETQYF; CDR3nt: TGTGCCTGGAGTCTAACTCATAGGGAGACCCAGTACTTC
v_gene: TRBV5-1; j_gene: TRBJ2-1; abundance: many; len: 15; d_gene: TRBD1; CDR3aa: CASSLRGRGPFEQFF; CDR3nt: TGCGCCAGCAGCTTGAGAGGCAGGGGGCCGTTTGAGCAGTTCTTC